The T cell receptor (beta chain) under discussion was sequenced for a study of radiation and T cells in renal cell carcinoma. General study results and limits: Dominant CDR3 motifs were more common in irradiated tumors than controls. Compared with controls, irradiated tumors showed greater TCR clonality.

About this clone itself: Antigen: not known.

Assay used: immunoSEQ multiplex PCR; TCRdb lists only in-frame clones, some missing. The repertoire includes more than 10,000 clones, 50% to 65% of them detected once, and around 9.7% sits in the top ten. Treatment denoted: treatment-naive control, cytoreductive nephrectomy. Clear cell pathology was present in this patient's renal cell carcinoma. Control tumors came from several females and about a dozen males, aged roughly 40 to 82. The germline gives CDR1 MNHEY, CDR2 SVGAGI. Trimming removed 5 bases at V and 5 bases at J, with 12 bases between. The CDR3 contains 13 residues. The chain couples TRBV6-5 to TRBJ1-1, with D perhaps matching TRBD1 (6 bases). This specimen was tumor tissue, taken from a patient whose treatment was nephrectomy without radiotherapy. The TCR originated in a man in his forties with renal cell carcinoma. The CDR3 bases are TGTGCCAGCAGTCCCACAGGGTGGACTGAAGCTTTCTTT. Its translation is CASSPTGWTEAFF.